The rows below give T cell receptor beta chains drawn from one sample of a study of read filtering for tumor transcriptome and immune sequencing. Each CDR3 protein is one row after TCRdb ran MiXCR on the reads. Here the sample spans 20,000 to 25,000 distinct CDR3 sequences, roughly 13% being singletons. The specimen sequenced was a population of CD138-negative cells sorted from bone marrow. The receptors shown here come from a donor at least 40 years old with multiple myeloma. Each CDR3 is given with its conserved first and last residue. D genes are given only for firm matches. Rows give clone size only sometimes, using once, few, many, or a class for an expanded clone.

clone_size: many; d_call: -; j_call: TRBJ1-2; v_call: TRBV4-1; cdr3_aa: CASSQEQGLGYGYTF; cdr3_nt: TGCGCCAGCAGCCAAGAGCAGGGGCTGGGCTATGGCTACACCTTC
clone_size: many; d_call: -; j_call: TRBJ2-6; v_call: TRBV28; cdr3_aa: CASSFSAGANVLTF; cdr3_nt: TGTGCCAGCAGTTTCTCGGCTGGGGCCAACGTCCTGACTTTC
clone_size: many; d_call: -; j_call: TRBJ2-1; v_call: TRBV28; cdr3_aa: CASRATGRGYNEQFF; cdr3_nt: TGTGCCAGCAGGGCAACTGGGCGGGGCTACAATGAGCAGTTCTTC
clone_size: many; d_call: -; j_call: TRBJ2-1; v_call: TRBV20-1; cdr3_aa: CSARAPGRSSYNEQFF; cdr3_nt: TGCAGTGCTAGGGCCCCGGGACGGAGCTCCTACAATGAGCAGTTCTTC
clone_size: many; d_call: -; j_call: TRBJ2-7; v_call: TRBV4-1; cdr3_aa: CASSQVASSPYEQYF; cdr3_nt: TGCGCCAGCAGCCAAGTCGCCTCTTCTCCTTACGAGCAGTACTTC
clone_size: many; d_call: TRBD1; j_call: TRBJ2-7; v_call: TRBV5-1; cdr3_aa: CASSSGGSNPYEQYF; cdr3_nt: TGCGCCAGCAGCTCAGGGGGCTCGAATCCGTACGAGCAGTACTTC
clone_size: many; d_call: -; j_call: TRBJ2-5; v_call: TRBV20-1; cdr3_aa: CSAIPPGETQYF; cdr3_nt: TGCAGTGCTATACCACCCGGGGAGACCCAGTACTTC
clone_size: many; d_call: TRBD1; j_call: TRBJ2-3; v_call: TRBV20-1; cdr3_aa: CSAPLRGQNTDTQYF; cdr3_nt: TGCAGTGCCCCCCTCCGGGGACAGAACACAGATACGCAGTATTTT
clone_size: many; d_call: TRBD2; j_call: TRBJ2-7; v_call: TRBV20-1; cdr3_aa: CSASSGTTYEQYF; cdr3_nt: TGCAGTGCTAGTTCCGGGACTACCTACGAGCAGTACTTC
clone_size: few; d_call: -; j_call: TRBJ2-7; v_call: TRBV20-1; cdr3_aa: CSATLHYEQYF; cdr3_nt: TGCAGTGCTACCCTCCACTACGAGCAGTACTTC
clone_size: many; d_call: -; j_call: TRBJ2-5; v_call: TRBV18; cdr3_aa: CASAIYRAGETQYF; cdr3_nt: TGTGCCAGCGCAATTTACAGGGCCGGAGAGACCCAGTACTTC
clone_size: many; d_call: TRBD1; j_call: TRBJ1-3; v_call: TRBV6-1; cdr3_aa: CASRGQGRTSGNTIYF; cdr3_nt: TGTGCCAGCAGGGGACAGGGAAGAACCTCTGGAAACACCATATATTTT
clone_size: many; d_call: -; j_call: TRBJ2-3; v_call: TRBV29-1; cdr3_aa: CSVDLWDTDTQYF; cdr3_nt: TGCAGCGTTGACCTGTGGGACACAGATACGCAGTATTTT
clone_size: many; d_call: -; j_call: TRBJ2-1; v_call: TRBV6-1; cdr3_aa: CASSVGQEGNEQFF; cdr3_nt: TGTGCCAGCAGCGTCGGCCAGGAAGGCAATGAGCAGTTCTTC
clone_size: -; d_call: -; j_call: TRBJ2-1; v_call: TRBV6-1; cdr3_aa: CASGSPAALSSYNEQFF; cdr3_nt: TGTGCCAGCGGCTCCCCAGCGGCTCTTAGCTCCTACAATGAGCAGTTCTTC
clone_size: many; d_call: -; j_call: TRBJ2-5; v_call: TRBV6-6; cdr3_aa: CASSTGTRGTQYF; cdr3_nt: TGTGCCAGCAGTACCGGGACACGAGGGACCCAGTACTTC
clone_size: medium-sized; d_call: TRBD1; j_call: TRBJ2-1; v_call: TRBV19; cdr3_aa: CASSIAGTGFTNEQFF; cdr3_nt: TGTGCCAGTAGTATAGCCGGGACAGGGTTTACCAATGAGCAGTTCTTC
clone_size: many; d_call: TRBD2; j_call: TRBJ2-7; v_call: TRBV5-4; cdr3_aa: CASSIAGGPIDEQYF; cdr3_nt: TGTGCCAGCAGTATAGCGGGAGGGCCTATAGACGAGCAGTACTTC
clone_size: many; d_call: -; j_call: TRBJ2-3; v_call: TRBV28; cdr3_aa: CASSLNNEGRRQYF; cdr3_nt: TGTGCCAGCAGTTTAAATAACGAGGGACGAAGGCAGTATTTT
clone_size: many; d_call: TRBD2; j_call: TRBJ2-3; v_call: TRBV28; cdr3_aa: CASPPTSGTPTDTQYF; cdr3_nt: TGTGCCAGCCCCCCGACTAGCGGGACGCCCACAGATACGCAGTATTTT
clone_size: many; d_call: TRBD1; j_call: TRBJ2-7; v_call: TRBV7-9; cdr3_aa: CASSLGQGTYEQYF; cdr3_nt: TGTGCCAGCAGCTTAGGACAGGGTACCTACGAGCAGTACTTC
clone_size: -; d_call: -; j_call: TRBJ2-5; v_call: TRBV15; cdr3_aa: CATSRGSETQYF; cdr3_nt: TGTGCCACCAGCAGAGGTAGCGAGACCCAGTACTTC
clone_size: many; d_call: -; j_call: TRBJ2-1; v_call: TRBV5-1; cdr3_aa: CASSLAGTANNEQFF; cdr3_nt: TGCGCCAGCAGCCTAGCCGGGACTGCGAACAATGAGCAGTTCTTC
clone_size: many; d_call: -; j_call: TRBJ1-5; v_call: TRBV29-1; cdr3_aa: CSVTADPAEPQHF; cdr3_nt: TGCAGCGTTACCGCTGACCCCGCGGAGCCCCAGCATTTT
clone_size: many; d_call: -; j_call: TRBJ1-1; v_call: TRBV10-3; cdr3_aa: CAISESHMSAEAFF; cdr3_nt: TGTGCCATCAGTGAGTCGCACATGTCCGCTGAAGCTTTCTTT
clone_size: many; d_call: -; j_call: TRBJ1-1; v_call: TRBV6-6; cdr3_aa: CATLLNTEAFF; cdr3_nt: TGTGCCACCCTATTGAACACTGAAGCTTTCTTT
clone_size: many; d_call: -; j_call: TRBJ2-1; v_call: TRBV20-1; cdr3_aa: CSAIRQRSSSYNEQFF; cdr3_nt: TGCAGTGCTATCCGTCAGCGCTCAAGCTCCTACAATGAGCAGTTCTTC
clone_size: many; d_call: -; j_call: TRBJ1-5; v_call: TRBV5-1; cdr3_aa: CASSLQGLGNQPQHF; cdr3_nt: TGCGCCAGCAGCCTACAGGGACTTGGAAATCAGCCCCAGCATTTT
clone_size: many; d_call: TRBD2; j_call: TRBJ2-1; v_call: TRBV15; cdr3_aa: CATSNRASGSPYNEQFF; cdr3_nt: TGTGCCACCAGCAACCGGGCGAGCGGGAGCCCCTACAATGAGCAGTTCTTC
clone_size: many; d_call: -; j_call: TRBJ2-2; v_call: TRBV10-3; cdr3_aa: CAIEIYGTGELFF; cdr3_nt: TGTGCCATCGAGATTTATGGCACCGGGGAGCTGTTTTTT
clone_size: many; d_call: -; j_call: TRBJ2-5; v_call: TRBV4-1; cdr3_aa: CASSQRFWETQYF; cdr3_nt: TGCGCCAGCAGCCAAAGGTTCTGGGAGACCCAGTACTTC
clone_size: few; d_call: TRBD2; j_call: TRBJ2-1; v_call: TRBV11-2; cdr3_aa: CASSSSGIPYNEQFF; cdr3_nt: TGTGCCAGCAGCTCCAGCGGGATCCCCTACAATGAGCAGTTCTTC
clone_size: -; d_call: TRBD1; j_call: TRBJ2-3; v_call: TRBV20-1; cdr3_aa: CSAAFNRGGASTDTQYF; cdr3_nt: TGCAGTGCTGCTTTCAACAGGGGTGGGGCTAGCACAGATACGCAGTATTTT
clone_size: many; d_call: -; j_call: TRBJ2-5; v_call: TRBV6-6; cdr3_aa: CASKGDQETQYF; cdr3_nt: TGTGCCAGCAAGGGGGACCAAGAGACCCAGTACTTC
clone_size: many; d_call: -; j_call: TRBJ1-5; v_call: TRBV20-1; cdr3_aa: CSARGPVSRTQHF; cdr3_nt: TGCAGTGCTAGAGGACCGGTGAGTAGGACCCAGCATTTT
clone_size: many; d_call: TRBD2; j_call: TRBJ2-2; v_call: TRBV5-1; cdr3_aa: CASSSPSGNANTGELFF; cdr3_nt: TGCGCCAGCAGTTCCCCTAGCGGGAACGCGAACACCGGGGAGCTGTTTTTT
clone_size: medium-sized; d_call: -; j_call: TRBJ2-1; v_call: TRBV14; cdr3_aa: CASSQGLYNEQFF; cdr3_nt: TGTGCCAGCAGCCAAGGACTCTACAATGAGCAGTTCTTC
clone_size: few; d_call: -; j_call: TRBJ1-3; v_call: TRBV18; cdr3_aa: CASSPGLGNTIYF; cdr3_nt: TGTGCCAGCTCGCCGGGTCTTGGAAACACCATATATTTT
clone_size: many; d_call: TRBD2; j_call: TRBJ2-7; v_call: TRBV28; cdr3_aa: CASSFLTGGQGEQYF; cdr3_nt: TGTGCCAGCAGTTTTTTGACGGGAGGGCAGGGCGAGCAGTACTTC
clone_size: many; d_call: -; j_call: TRBJ2-2; v_call: TRBV20-1; cdr3_aa: CSATYPRNEGELFF; cdr3_nt: TGCAGTGCTACGTACCCCAGGAACGAAGGGGAGCTGTTTTTT
clone_size: many; d_call: TRBD1; j_call: TRBJ1-1; v_call: TRBV29-1; cdr3_aa: CSGTGVLMNTEAFF; cdr3_nt: TGCAGCGGGACAGGGGTCCTAATGAACACTGAAGCTTTCTTT
clone_size: many; d_call: -; j_call: TRBJ2-1; v_call: TRBV27; cdr3_aa: CASSTGLNSYNEQFF; cdr3_nt: TGTGCCAGCAGTACGGGACTTAATTCCTACAATGAGCAGTTCTTC
clone_size: many; d_call: TRBD2; j_call: TRBJ2-7; v_call: TRBV20-1; cdr3_aa: CSARASSGKAFQHEQYF; cdr3_nt: TGCAGTGCTAGAGCTTCTAGCGGGAAGGCGTTCCAACACGAGCAGTACTTC
clone_size: many; d_call: -; j_call: TRBJ1-5; v_call: TRBV7-2; cdr3_aa: CASSLAGGGDQPQHF; cdr3_nt: TGTGCCAGCAGCTTAGCGGGTGGCGGCGATCAGCCCCAGCATTTT
clone_size: many; d_call: -; j_call: TRBJ1-3; v_call: TRBV28; cdr3_aa: CASKAGRGGNTIYF; cdr3_nt: TGTGCCAGCAAGGCGGGCAGGGGTGGAAACACCATATATTTT
clone_size: many; d_call: -; j_call: TRBJ2-1; v_call: TRBV29-1; cdr3_aa: CSGTTISYNEQFF; cdr3_nt: TGCAGCGGTACAACAATCTCCTACAATGAGCAGTTCTTC
clone_size: many; d_call: -; j_call: TRBJ2-4; v_call: TRBV28; cdr3_aa: CAAQGPGAKNIQYF; cdr3_nt: TGTGCCGCCCAGGGGCCGGGAGCCAAAAACATTCAGTACTTC
clone_size: many; d_call: -; j_call: TRBJ1-1; v_call: TRBV5-1; cdr3_aa: CASSLGMNTEAFF; cdr3_nt: TGCGCCAGCAGCTTGGGAATGAACACTGAAGCTTTCTTT
clone_size: many; d_call: -; j_call: TRBJ2-2; v_call: TRBV10-2; cdr3_aa: CASSRGNTGELFF; cdr3_nt: TGCGCCAGCAGTCGGGGGAACACCGGGGAGCTGTTTTTT
clone_size: many; d_call: TRBD1; j_call: TRBJ1-5; v_call: TRBV19; cdr3_aa: CASCRSTGATLSNQPQHF; cdr3_nt: TGTGCCAGTTGCCGTAGTACAGGGGCTACTCTTAGCAATCAGCCCCAGCATTTT
clone_size: many; d_call: -; j_call: TRBJ2-2; v_call: TRBV7-6; cdr3_aa: CASLPGVDGELFF; cdr3_nt: TGTGCCAGCCTCCCGGGAGTGGACGGGGAGCTGTTTTTT
clone_size: -; d_call: -; j_call: TRBJ2-2; v_call: TRBV5-1; cdr3_aa: CASRTAPTNTGELFF; cdr3_nt: TGCGCCAGCAGAACAGCACCGACGAACACCGGGGAGCTGTTTTTT
clone_size: medium-sized; d_call: -; j_call: TRBJ1-1; v_call: TRBV29-1; cdr3_aa: CSVEHGRLGLENTEAFF; cdr3_nt: TGCAGCGTTGAACACGGCAGATTAGGGTTAGAGAACACTGAAGCTTTCTTT
clone_size: few; d_call: TRBD1; j_call: TRBJ2-6; v_call: TRBV19; cdr3_aa: CASKRTGGRSGANVLTF; cdr3_nt: TGTGCCAGTAAAAGGACAGGGGGCCGATCTGGGGCCAACGTCCTGACTTTC
clone_size: many; d_call: -; j_call: TRBJ2-5; v_call: TRBV5-4; cdr3_aa: CASSLGLQETQYF; cdr3_nt: TGTGCCAGCAGCTTGGGTCTGCAAGAGACCCAGTACTTC
clone_size: -; d_call: TRBD2; j_call: TRBJ2-2; v_call: TRBV28; cdr3_aa: CASSSLLAATGELFF; cdr3_nt: TGTGCCAGCAGTTCACTACTAGCGGCCACCGGGGAGCTGTTTTTT